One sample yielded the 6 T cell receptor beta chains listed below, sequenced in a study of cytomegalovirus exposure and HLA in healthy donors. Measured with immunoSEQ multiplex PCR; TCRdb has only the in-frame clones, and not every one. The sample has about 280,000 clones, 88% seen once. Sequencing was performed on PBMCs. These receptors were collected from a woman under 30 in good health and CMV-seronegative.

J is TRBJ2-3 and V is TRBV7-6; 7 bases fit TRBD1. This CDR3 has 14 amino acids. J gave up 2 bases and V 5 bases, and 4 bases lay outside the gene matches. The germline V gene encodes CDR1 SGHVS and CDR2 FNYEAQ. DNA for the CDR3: TGTGCCAGCAGCGCTGGGACAGTCACAGATACGCAGTATTTT. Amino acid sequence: CASSAGTVTDTQYF.

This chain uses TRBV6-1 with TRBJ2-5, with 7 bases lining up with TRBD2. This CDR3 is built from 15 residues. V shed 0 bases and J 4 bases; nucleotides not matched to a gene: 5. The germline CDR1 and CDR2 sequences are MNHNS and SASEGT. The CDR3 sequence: CASSEALPGGETQYF. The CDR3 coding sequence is TGTGCCAGCAGTGAAGCGCTTCCGGGGGGAGAGACCCAGTACTTC.

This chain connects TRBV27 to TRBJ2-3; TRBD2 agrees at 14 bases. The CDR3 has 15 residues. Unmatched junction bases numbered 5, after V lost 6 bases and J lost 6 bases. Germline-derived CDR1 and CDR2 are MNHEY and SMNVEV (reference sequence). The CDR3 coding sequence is TGTGCCAGCAGAGATAGACTAGCGGGAGGGGATACGCAGTATTTT. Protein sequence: CASRDRLAGGDTQYF.

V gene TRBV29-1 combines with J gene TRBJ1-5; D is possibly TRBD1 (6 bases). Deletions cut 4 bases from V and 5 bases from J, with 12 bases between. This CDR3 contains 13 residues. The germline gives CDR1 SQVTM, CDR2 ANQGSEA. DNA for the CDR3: TGCAGCGTTGCCGGGGCAGGGGATCAGCCCCAGCATTTT. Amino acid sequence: CSVAGAGDQPQHF.

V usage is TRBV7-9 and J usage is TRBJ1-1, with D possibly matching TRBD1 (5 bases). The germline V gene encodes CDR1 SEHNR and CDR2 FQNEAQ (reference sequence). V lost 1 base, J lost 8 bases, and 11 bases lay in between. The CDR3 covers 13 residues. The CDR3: CASSLGGRGEAFF. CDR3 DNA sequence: TGTGCCAGCAGCTTAGGAGGAAGGGGAGAAGCTTTCTTT.

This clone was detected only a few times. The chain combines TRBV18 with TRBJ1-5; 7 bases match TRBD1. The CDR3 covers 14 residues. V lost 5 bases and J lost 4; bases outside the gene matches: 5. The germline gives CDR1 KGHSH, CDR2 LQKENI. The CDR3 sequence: CASSGQDTNQPQHF. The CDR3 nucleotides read TGTGCCAGCTCAGGACAGGACACAAATCAGCCCCAGCATTTT. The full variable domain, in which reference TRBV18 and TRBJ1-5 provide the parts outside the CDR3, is NAGVMQNPRHLVRRRGQEARLRCSPMKGHSHVYWYRQLPEEGLKFMVYLQKENIIDESGMPKERFSAEFPKEGPSILRIQQVVRGDSAAYFCASSGQDTNQPQHFGDGTRLSIL.